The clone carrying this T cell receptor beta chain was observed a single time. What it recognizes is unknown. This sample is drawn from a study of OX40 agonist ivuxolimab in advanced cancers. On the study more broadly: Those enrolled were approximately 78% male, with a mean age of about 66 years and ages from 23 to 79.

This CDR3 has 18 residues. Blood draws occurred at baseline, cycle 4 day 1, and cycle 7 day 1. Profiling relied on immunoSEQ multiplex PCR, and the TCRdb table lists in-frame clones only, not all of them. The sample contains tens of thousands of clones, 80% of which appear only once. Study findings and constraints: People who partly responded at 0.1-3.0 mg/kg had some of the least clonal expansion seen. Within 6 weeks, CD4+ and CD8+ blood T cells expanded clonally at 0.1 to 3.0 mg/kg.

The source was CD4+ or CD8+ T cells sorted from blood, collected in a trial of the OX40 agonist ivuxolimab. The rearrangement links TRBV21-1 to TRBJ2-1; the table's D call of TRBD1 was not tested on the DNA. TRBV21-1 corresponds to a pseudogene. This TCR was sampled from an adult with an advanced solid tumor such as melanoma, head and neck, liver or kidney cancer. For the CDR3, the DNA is TGTGCCAGCAGCAAAGTTGGGTTCCTCAGGGGCGCCTACAATGAGCAGTTCTTC. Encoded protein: CASSKVGFLRGAYNEQFF.